The 20 T cell receptor beta chains below come from one sample, sequenced in a study of cytomegalovirus exposure and HLA in healthy donors. The repertoire was sequenced with immunoSEQ multiplex PCR; TCRdb's copy has only in-frame clones and lacks some. The repertoire includes over 200,000 clones, around 80% of them detected once, and roughly an eighth sits in the top ten. Sequencing input: PBMCs. These receptors all come from a woman aged 25 to 39 in good health and CMV-seropositive.

The rearrangement joins TRBV9 to TRBJ2-7, with TRBD1 matching over 7 bases. CDR1 is SGDLS and CDR2 is YYNGEE in the germline V gene. Trimming removed 4 bases from V and 3 bases from J; junction bases left unmatched: 4. The CDR3 sequence is 13 residues long. CDR3 protein: CASSLDRDYEQYF. CDR3 sequence (DNA): TGTGCCAGCAGCCTTGACAGGGACTACGAGCAGTACTTC.

The genes are TRBV30 and TRBJ2-7; D gene unclear. The germline V gene has CDR1 GTSNPN and CDR2 SVGIG (reference sequence). This CDR3 comprises 14 residues. V lost 0 bases and J 2 bases, leaving 11 bases between the germline ends. CDR3 bases: TGTGCCTGGAGTGTCCCAGTAACCCCCTACGAGCAGTACTTC. Translated: CAWSVPVTPYEQYF.

V usage is TRBV27 and J usage is TRBJ2-5; TRBD2 agrees at 14 bases. Germline V CDR1 and CDR2: MNHEY, SMNVEV (reference sequence). After removal of 5 bases from V and 5 bases from J, the junction contained 4 bases not matched to a gene. The CDR3 is 15 amino acids. The CDR3 bases are TGTGCCAGCAGTCCCGGGACTAGCGGGAGTGAGACCCAGTACTTC. Encoded protein: CASSPGTSGSETQYF.

V gene TRBV30 combines with J gene TRBJ1-5, with TRBD1 matching 7 bases. Germline V gives CDR1 GTSNPN, CDR2 SVGIG (reference sequence). The CDR3 has 14 residues. V was clipped by 0 bases and J by 6 bases; unmatched bases: 5. The CDR3 spells CAWSVGQEGQPQHF. CDR3 DNA sequence: TGTGCCTGGAGTGTCGGACAGGAAGGTCAGCCCCAGCATTTT. The whole variable domain, filled in from reference TRBV30 and TRBJ1-5, reads SQTIHQWPATLVQPVGSPLSLECTVEGTSNPNLYWYRQAAGRGLQLLFYSVGIGQISSEVPQNLSASRPQDRQFILSSKKLLLSDSGFYLCAWSVGQEGQPQHFGDGTRLSIL.

J is TRBJ2-1 and V is TRBV29-1; TRBD2 agrees at 10 bases. Germline V CDR1 and CDR2: SQVTM, ANQGSEA. Trimming removed 4 bases from V and 0 bases from J; junction bases left unmatched: 12. The CDR3 is 18 residues long. The CDR3 reads CSVVSFISGRPSYNEQFF. DNA of the CDR3: TGCAGCGTTGTCTCCTTTATTAGCGGGAGGCCCTCCTACAATGAGCAGTTCTTC.

The V and J genes are TRBV13 and TRBJ2-4; 7 positions agree with TRBD1. In germline, CDR1 is PRHDT, CDR2 FYEKMQ (reference sequence). V trimming: 10 bases; J trimming: 3 bases; junction bases outside the gene matches: 9. CDR3 length: 14 amino acids. Here the CDR3 reads CATRGGSVKNIQYF. DNA for the CDR3: TGTGCCACCCGAGGGGGCTCGGTCAAAAACATTCAGTACTTC.

The gene calls are TRBV28 and TRBJ2-7, with 8 positions matching TRBD1. This CDR3 spans 16 amino acids. J was trimmed by 5 bases and V by 6 bases; bases with no gene match: 15. Germline CDR1 and CDR2: MDHEN and SYDVKM. This CDR3 reads CASSPYTGQDLNEQYF. The CDR3 DNA sequence: TGTGCCAGCAGCCCGTATACGGGACAGGATCTCAACGAGCAGTACTTC.

The chain uses TRBV29-1 and TRBJ2-7; possible D gene TRBD2, 6 bases. The CDR3 consists of 14 residues. Trimming took off 1 base at V and 6 bases at J, with 16 bases between the two ends. Germline V gene sequence: CDR1 SQVTM, CDR2 ANQGSEA. CDR3 sequence: CSVEGAHVGGEQYF. The CDR3 nucleotides read TGCAGCGTTGAAGGAGCCCATGTGGGGGGCGAGCAGTACTTC.

The chain combines TRBV28 with TRBJ1-3; D not certain. This CDR3 region has 16 residues. Trimming stripped 6 bases from V and 0 bases from J, with 15 bases between. The germline V gene encodes CDR1 MDHEN and CDR2 SYDVKM. In DNA, the CDR3 is TGTGCCAGCAGCCCCGGGGTTAAATACTCTGGAAACACCATATATTTT. Translated: CASSPGVKYSGNTIYF. The full variable domain, with the rest looked up from reference TRBV28 and TRBJ1-3, is DVKVTQSSRYLVKRTGEKVFLECVQDMDHENMFWYRQDPGLGLRLIYFSYDVKMKEKGDIPEGYSVSREKKERFSLILESASTNQTSMYLCASSPGVKYSGNTIYFGEGSWLTVV.

This clone was counted once. This chain uses TRBV9 with TRBJ2-1; TRBD2 is a possible D gene (5 bases). The germline V gene has CDR1 SGDLS and CDR2 YYNGEE. This CDR3 contains 15 residues. V lost 3 bases and J 10 bases, leaving 20 bases between the germline ends. The CDR3 is CASSASGARVEEQFF. DNA of the CDR3: TGTGCCAGCAGCGCGAGCGGAGCAAGAGTTGAGGAGCAGTTCTTC.

This clone was counted between two and nine times. V gene TRBV2 combines with J gene TRBJ1-2; D is uncertain. The CDR3 runs to 13 residues. Germline CDR1 and CDR2: SNHLY and FYNNEI. V shed 3 bases and J shed 1 base, with 6 bases lying between them. The CDR3 reads CASSEVVNYGYTF. The CDR3 region has the DNA TGTGCCAGCAGTGAGGTGGTTAACTATGGCTACACCTTC.

V gene TRBV5-5 combines with J gene TRBJ2-7, with 9 nucleotides matching TRBD1. CDR3 size: 16 residues. The germline V gene has CDR1 SGHKS and CDR2 YYEKEE (reference sequence). V shed 0 bases, J shed 3 bases, and the junction held 7 bases outside the gene matches. CDR3: CASSLAFTGGGYEQYF. CDR3 sequence (DNA): TGTGCCAGCAGCTTGGCCTTCACAGGGGGCGGCTACGAGCAGTACTTC.

This clone was detected a few times. V gene TRBV25-1 combines with J gene TRBJ2-2; 12 positions match TRBD2. V gave up 3 bases and J gave up 6 bases; unmatched junction bases: 5. The CDR3 runs to 16 residues. From germline, CDR1 is MGHDK and CDR2 SYGVNS. CDR3 DNA sequence: TGTGCCAGCAGTGATCTGGCTAGCGGGAGGGCCGGGGAGCTGTTTTTT. Protein sequence: CASSDLASGRAGELFF.

The J gene is TRBJ2-7, the V gene TRBV11-2, with 8 bases lining up with TRBD1. Germline CDR1 SGHAT, CDR2 FQNNGV. The CDR3 contains 18 residues. Trimming cost V 5 bases and J 3 bases; bases outside gene matches: 18. The CDR3 is CASSRDRGRPRAVYEQYF. Here the CDR3 DNA reads TGTGCCAGCAGCCGTGACAGGGGCCGACCGAGGGCCGTCTACGAGCAGTACTTC.

V and J are TRBV27 and TRBJ1-2, with 8 bases lining up with TRBD1. Germline V CDR1 and CDR2: MNHEY, SMNVEV (reference sequence). CDR3 length: 13 amino acids. V was clipped by 5 bases and J by 5 bases; unmatched bases: 4. CDR3 coding DNA: TGTGCCAGCAGTATTACAGGGGGGTATGGCTACACCTTC. This codes for CASSITGGYGYTF.

The rearrangement joins TRBV11-2 to TRBJ1-4, with no clear D. With 6 bases removed from V and 6 bases from J, the gap between germline ends came to 11 bases. Germline CDR1 and CDR2: SGHAT and FQNNGV. This CDR3 region has 13 residues. The CDR3 spells CASRADPYEKLFF. CDR3 DNA: TGTGCCAGCAGGGCCGACCCTTATGAAAAACTGTTTTTT.

J is TRBJ1-1 and V is TRBV27, with 7 nucleotides matching TRBD1. V trimming: 5 bases; J trimming: 4 bases; junction bases outside the gene matches: 10. CDR1 is MNHEY, CDR2 SMNVEV, per germline (reference sequence). The CDR3 is 15 amino acids. DNA of the CDR3: TGTGCCAGCAGTCGCACAGGGGCCCCCCCCACTGAAGCTTTCTTT. Its protein is CASSRTGAPPTEAFF.

A single count supports this clone. V gene TRBV29-1 combines with J gene TRBJ1-1; unclear D gene. V gave up 3 bases and J gave up 0 bases, with 8 bases separating them. The CDR3 is 13 residues long. Germline loops: CDR1 SQVTM, CDR2 ANQGSEA. The CDR3 region has the DNA TGCAGCGTTGAGCTGAACATGAACACTGAAGCTTTCTTT. Amino acid sequence: CSVELNMNTEAFF.

This chain links TRBV27 with TRBJ1-5; D is possibly TRBD1 (5 bases). The CDR3 extends over 16 amino acids. V lost 1 base and J lost 1, with 11 bases in between. The germline CDR1 and CDR2 sequences are MNHEY and SMNVEV (reference sequence). The CDR3 is CASSLLRDGSNQPQHF. The DNA for the CDR3 is TGTGCCAGCAGTTTATTAAGGGACGGCAGCAATCAGCCCCAGCATTTT.

This clone was detected only once. The chain joins TRBV19 to TRBJ2-5; D is unclear. Trimming pared 5 bases from V and 0 bases from J, leaving 7 bases between. The CDR3 loop spans 13 amino acids. Germline V gene sequence: CDR1 LNHDA, CDR2 SQIVND (reference sequence). This CDR3 reads CASSRPNQETQYF. The CDR3 nucleotides read TGTGCCAGTAGTCGTCCCAACCAAGAGACCCAGTACTTC.